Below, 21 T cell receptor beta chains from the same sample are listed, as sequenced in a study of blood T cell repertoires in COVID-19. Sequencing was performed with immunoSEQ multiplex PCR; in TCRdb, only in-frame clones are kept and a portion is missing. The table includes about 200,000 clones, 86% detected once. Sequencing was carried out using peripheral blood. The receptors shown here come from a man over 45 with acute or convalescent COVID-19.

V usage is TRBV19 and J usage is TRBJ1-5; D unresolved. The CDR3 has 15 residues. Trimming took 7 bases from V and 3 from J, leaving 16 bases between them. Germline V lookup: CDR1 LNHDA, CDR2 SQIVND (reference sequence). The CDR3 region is CASTPTPRNNQPQHF. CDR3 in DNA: TGTGCCAGTACCCCAACCCCCAGAAACAATCAGCCCCAGCATTTT.

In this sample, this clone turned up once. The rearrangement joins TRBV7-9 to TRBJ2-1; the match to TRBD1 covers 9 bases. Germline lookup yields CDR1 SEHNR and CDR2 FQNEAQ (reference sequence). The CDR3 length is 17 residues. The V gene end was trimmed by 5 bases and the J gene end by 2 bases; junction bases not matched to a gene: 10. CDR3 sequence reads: CASSLPGQGLPYNEQFF. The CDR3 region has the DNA TGTGCCAGCAGCCTCCCGGGACAGGGACTTCCCTACAATGAGCAGTTCTTC.

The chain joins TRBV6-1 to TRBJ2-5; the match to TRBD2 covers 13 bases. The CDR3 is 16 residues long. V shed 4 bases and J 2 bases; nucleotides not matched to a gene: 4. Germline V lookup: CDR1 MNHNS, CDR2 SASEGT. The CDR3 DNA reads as TGTGCCAGCAGTGTACGACTAGCGGGGGGTCAAGAGACCCAGTACTTC. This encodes CASSVRLAGGQETQYF.

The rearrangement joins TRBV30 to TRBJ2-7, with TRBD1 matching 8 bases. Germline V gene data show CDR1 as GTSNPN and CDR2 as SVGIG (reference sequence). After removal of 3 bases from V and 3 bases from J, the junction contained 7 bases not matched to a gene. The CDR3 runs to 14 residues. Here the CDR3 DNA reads TGTGCCTGGAGCTCTTCCACAGGGGGCTACGAGCAGTACTTC. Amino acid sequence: CAWSSSTGGYEQYF.

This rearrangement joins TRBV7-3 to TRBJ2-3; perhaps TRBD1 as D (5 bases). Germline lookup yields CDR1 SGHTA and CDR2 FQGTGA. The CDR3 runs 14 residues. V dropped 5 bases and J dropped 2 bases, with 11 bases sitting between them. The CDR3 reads CASSPGRATDTQYF. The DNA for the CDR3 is TGTGCCAGCAGCCCTGGCAGGGCCACAGATACGCAGTATTTT.

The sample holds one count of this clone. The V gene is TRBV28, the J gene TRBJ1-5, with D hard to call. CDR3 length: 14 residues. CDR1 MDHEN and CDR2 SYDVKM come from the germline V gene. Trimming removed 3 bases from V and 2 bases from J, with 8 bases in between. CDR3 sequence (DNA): TGTGCCAGCAGTTTGGTCCGGGGCAATCAGCCCCAGCATTTT. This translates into CASSLVRGNQPQHF.

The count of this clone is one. Written as DNA, the CDR3 is TGTGCCAGTTCGGATCAGGGGTCTGGGGAGACCCAGTACTTC. Translation gives CASSDQGSGETQYF. The chain links TRBV3-1 (or the pseudogene TRBV3-2) to TRBJ2-5; a weak D match, TRBD1 (6 bases). The CDR3 contains 14 residues. Germline CDR1 reads LGHDT; CDR2 reads YNNKEL (reference sequence). Trimming took 9 bases from V and 5 from J, leaving 19 bases between them.

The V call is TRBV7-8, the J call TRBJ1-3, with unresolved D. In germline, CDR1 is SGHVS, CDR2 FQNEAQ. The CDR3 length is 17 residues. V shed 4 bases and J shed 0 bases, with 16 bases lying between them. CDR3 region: CASSSRGLRSSGNTIYF. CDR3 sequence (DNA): TGTGCCAGCAGCTCGCGTGGACTCAGAAGCTCTGGAAACACCATATATTTT.

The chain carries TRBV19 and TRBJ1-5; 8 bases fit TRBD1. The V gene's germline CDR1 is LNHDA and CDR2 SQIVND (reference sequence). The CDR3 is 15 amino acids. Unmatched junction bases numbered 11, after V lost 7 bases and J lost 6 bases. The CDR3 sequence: CASTAEAGGVQPQHF. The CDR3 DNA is TGTGCCAGTACGGCCGAGGCAGGGGGCGTTCAGCCCCAGCATTTT.

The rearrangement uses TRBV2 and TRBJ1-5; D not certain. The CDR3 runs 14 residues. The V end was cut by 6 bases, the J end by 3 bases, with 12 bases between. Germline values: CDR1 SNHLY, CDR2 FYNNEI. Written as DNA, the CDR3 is TGTGCCAGCAGAATACAGAGCACCAATCAGCCCCAGCATTTT. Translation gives CASRIQSTNQPQHF.

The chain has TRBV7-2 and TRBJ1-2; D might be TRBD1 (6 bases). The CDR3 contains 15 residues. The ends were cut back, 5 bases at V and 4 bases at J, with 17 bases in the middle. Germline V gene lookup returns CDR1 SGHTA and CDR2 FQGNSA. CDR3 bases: TGTGCCAGCAGCCAACGACAGGCGGAAGGCTATGGCTACACCTTC. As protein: CASSQRQAEGYGYTF.

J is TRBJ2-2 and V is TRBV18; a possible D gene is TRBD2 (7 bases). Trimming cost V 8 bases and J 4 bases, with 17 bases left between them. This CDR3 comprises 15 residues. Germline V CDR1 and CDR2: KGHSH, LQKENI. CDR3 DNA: TGTGCCAGCAAGGGGGGGCGAGGAAGCACCGGGGAGCTGTTTTTT. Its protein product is CASKGGRGSTGELFF.

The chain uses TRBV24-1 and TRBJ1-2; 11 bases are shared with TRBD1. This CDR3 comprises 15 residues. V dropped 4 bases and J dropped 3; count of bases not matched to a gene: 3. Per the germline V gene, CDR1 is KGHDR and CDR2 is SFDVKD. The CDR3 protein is CATSDPGQGDYGYTF. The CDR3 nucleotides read TGTGCCACCAGTGACCCGGGACAGGGGGACTATGGCTACACCTTC.

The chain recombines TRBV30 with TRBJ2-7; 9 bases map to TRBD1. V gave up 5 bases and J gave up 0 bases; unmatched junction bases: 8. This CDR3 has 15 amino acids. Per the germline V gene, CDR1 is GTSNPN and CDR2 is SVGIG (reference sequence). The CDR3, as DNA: TGTGCCTGGGGGGAGACAGGGGGATTCTCCTACGAGCAGTACTTC. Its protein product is CAWGETGGFSYEQYF.

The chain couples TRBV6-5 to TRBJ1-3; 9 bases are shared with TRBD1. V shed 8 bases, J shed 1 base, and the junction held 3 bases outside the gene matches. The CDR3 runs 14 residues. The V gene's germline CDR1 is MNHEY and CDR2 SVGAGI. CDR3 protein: CASVTGGSGNTIYF. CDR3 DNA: TGTGCCAGCGTGACAGGGGGTTCTGGAAACACCATATATTTT.

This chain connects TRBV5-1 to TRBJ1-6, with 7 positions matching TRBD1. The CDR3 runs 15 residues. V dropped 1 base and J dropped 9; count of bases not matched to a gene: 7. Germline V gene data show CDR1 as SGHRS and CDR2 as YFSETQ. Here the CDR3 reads CASSLWTGGGSPLHF. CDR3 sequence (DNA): TGCGCCAGCAGCTTGTGGACAGGAGGCGGTTCACCCCTCCACTTT.

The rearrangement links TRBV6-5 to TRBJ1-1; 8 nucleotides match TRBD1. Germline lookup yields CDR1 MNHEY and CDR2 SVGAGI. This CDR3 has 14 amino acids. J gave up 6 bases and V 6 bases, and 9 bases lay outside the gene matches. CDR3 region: CASSQGQGGPEAFF. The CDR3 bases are TGTGCCAGCAGCCAAGGACAGGGAGGCCCTGAAGCTTTCTTT.

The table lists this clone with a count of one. CDR3 residues: CASTTQERAYGYTF. CDR3 DNA sequence: TGTGCCAGCACGACACAGGAGCGCGCCTATGGCTACACCTTC. The chain combines TRBV6-5 with TRBJ1-2, with a weak D call TRBD1 (5 bases). Germline CDR1 and CDR2: MNHEY and SVGAGI. This CDR3 is 14 amino acids long. Trimming stripped 7 bases from V and 4 bases from J, with 16 bases between.

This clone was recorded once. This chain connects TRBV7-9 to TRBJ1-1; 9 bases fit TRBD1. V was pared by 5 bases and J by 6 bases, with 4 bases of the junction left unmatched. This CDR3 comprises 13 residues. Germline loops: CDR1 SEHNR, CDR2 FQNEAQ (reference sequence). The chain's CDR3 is CASSLGQGPEAFF. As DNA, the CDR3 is TGTGCCAGCAGCCTGGGACAGGGTCCTGAAGCTTTCTTT.

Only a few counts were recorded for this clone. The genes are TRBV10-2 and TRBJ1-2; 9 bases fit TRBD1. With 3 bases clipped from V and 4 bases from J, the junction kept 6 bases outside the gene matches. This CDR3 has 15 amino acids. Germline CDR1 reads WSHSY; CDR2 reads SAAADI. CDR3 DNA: TGCGCCAGCAGTGAAAGGGACAGGGAATCCTATGGCTACACCTTC. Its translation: CASSERDRESYGYTF.

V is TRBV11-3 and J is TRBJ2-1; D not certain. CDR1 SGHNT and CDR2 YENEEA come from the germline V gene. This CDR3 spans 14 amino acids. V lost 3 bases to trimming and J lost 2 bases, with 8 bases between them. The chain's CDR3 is CASSFGRPYNEQFF. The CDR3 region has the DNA TGTGCCAGCAGCTTCGGCAGGCCCTACAATGAGCAGTTCTTC.